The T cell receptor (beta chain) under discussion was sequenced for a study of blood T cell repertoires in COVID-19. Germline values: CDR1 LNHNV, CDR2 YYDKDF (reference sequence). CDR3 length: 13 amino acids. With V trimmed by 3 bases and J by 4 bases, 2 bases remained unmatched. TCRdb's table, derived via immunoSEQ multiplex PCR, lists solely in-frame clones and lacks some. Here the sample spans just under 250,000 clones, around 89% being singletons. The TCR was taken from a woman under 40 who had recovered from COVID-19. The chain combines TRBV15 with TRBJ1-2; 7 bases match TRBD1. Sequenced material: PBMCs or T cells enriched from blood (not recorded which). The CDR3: CATSRGQIYGYTF. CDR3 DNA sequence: TGTGCCACCAGCAGGGGACAGATCTATGGCTACACCTTC.